This passage covers 3 T cell receptor beta chains from one sample sequenced in a study of human T cells and chemical hapten exposure. Time point specified: patch test 1, 2 weeks after DPC sensitization. Specified treatment: therapeutic diphenylcyclopropenone sensitization with weekly scalp DPC. TCRdb redid the calling of the RACE reads with MiXCR, one entry per CDR3 protein. The sample yields roughly 200,000 distinct CDR3 sequences, about 20% seen once. The specimen comprised whole blood, sampled in connection with sensitization to the hapten diphenylcyclopropenone (DPC). The receptors were sampled from a woman in her 50s with alopecia areata. Some clones in this sample may be carry-over from other donors' samples.

This clonotype was seen more than once but under ten times. The chain has TRBV20-1 and TRBJ1-4; perhaps TRBD1 as D (5 bases). The V gene lost 0 bases and the J gene lost 7 bases, with 12 bases spanning the gap. This CDR3 has 14 residues. CDR1 and CDR2 from the germline V gene are DFQATT and SNEGSKA (reference sequence). The CDR3 DNA sequence: TGCAGTGCTAGAGAGGCAGTGGGGGGTGAAAAACTGTTTTTT. As protein: CSAREAVGGEKLFF.

V is TRBV12-3 or TRBV12-4 and J is TRBJ2-6; TRBD1 matches at 8 bases. The CDR3 is made up of 17 amino acids. Trimming removed 6 bases from V and 0 bases from J; junction bases left unmatched: 7. CDR3 nucleotide sequence: TGTGCCAGCAGAAGAGGACAGGGTAGCTCTGGGGCCAACGTCCTGACTTTC. Its protein is CASRRGQGSSGANVLTF.

The J gene is TRBJ2-2, the V gene TRBV27; no definite D call. This CDR3 spans 13 amino acids. The V end was cut by 8 bases, the J end by 1 base, with 8 bases between. CDR1 is MNHEY and CDR2 is SMNVEV in the germline V gene (reference sequence). CDR3 nucleotide sequence: TGTGCCAGCGGAATACTGAACACCGGGGAGCTGTTTTTT. Translated: CASGILNTGELFF.